These 10 T cell receptor beta chains were sequenced from one sample in a study of T cell repertoires in cytomegalovirus infection. TCRdb re-analysed the reads in MiXCR, keeping a single row per CDR3 protein. The profile covers about 460,000 distinct CDR3 sequences, with roughly 12% appearing a single time and 10% taken by the ten largest. The sequenced sample consisted of PBMCs. Every receptor here comes from a human donor in good health (CMV status not recorded). Some clones in this sample may be carry-over from other donors' samples.

Many counts were recorded for this clonotype. This chain links TRBV7-9 with TRBJ2-1; the match to TRBD2 covers 15 bases. The trim removed 5 bases at V and 9 bases at J, leaving 2 bases unmatched. Germline V gives CDR1 SEHNR, CDR2 FQNEAQ (reference sequence). This CDR3 spans 14 amino acids. This chain's CDR3 is CASSEGLAGGEQFF. The CDR3 nucleotides read TGTGCCAGCAGCGAGGGACTAGCGGGAGGTGAGCAGTTCTTC.

This clonotype has a count of ten or more. The J gene is TRBJ2-2, the V gene TRBV7-3; 7 bases fit TRBD2. Looked up from germline, CDR1 is SGHTA and CDR2 is FQGTGA. Losses at the gene ends were 7 bases for V and 7 bases for J; bases not matched to a gene: 9. The CDR3 length is 14 residues. The DNA of the CDR3 is TGTGCCAGCAAGGGCGGGAGAAGTAGCGGGGAGCTGTTTTTT. Amino acids: CASKGGRSSGELFF.

This clonotype occurred many times. The chain carries TRBV5-1 and TRBJ2-7, with D perhaps assigned TRBD1 or TRBD2 (5 bases each). In germline, CDR1 is SGHRS, CDR2 YFSETQ. The CDR3 length is 15 residues. Trimming left V 4 bases short and J 3 bases short, with 17 bases between. CDR3: CASSRDGRPLYEQYF. The CDR3 DNA follows: TGCGCCAGCAGCCGGGACGGGCGACCTCTCTACGAGCAGTACTTC.

The sample holds many counts of this clonotype. The CDR3 is CASSIQREIDEQFF. DNA of the CDR3: TGTGCCAGTAGTATCCAGCGGGAGATCGATGAGCAGTTCTTC. The chain is built from TRBV19 and TRBJ2-1, with 8 bases identical to TRBD2. Trimming at V came to 3 bases and at J to 8 bases, leaving 6 bases not matched to a gene. Germline V gene sequence: CDR1 LNHDA, CDR2 SQIVND (reference sequence). This CDR3 comprises 14 residues.

This clonotype was observed many times. The chain is built from TRBV12-3 or TRBV12-4 and TRBJ1-1; no clear D. The length of the CDR3 is 14 residues. V was trimmed by 1 base and J by 1 base, leaving 7 bases between them. The CDR3 nucleotides are TGTGCCAGCAGTTTAGGGACCTGGAACACTGAAGCTTTCTTT. Translation: CASSLGTWNTEAFF.

Many counts were recorded for this clonotype. This chain connects TRBV7-3 to TRBJ2-2; D gene uncertain. Between the trimmed V and J ends, which lost 0 bases and 6 bases, there was a span of 8 bases. The CDR3 extends over 14 amino acids. Germline CDR1 and CDR2: SGHTA and FQGTGA. CDR3 sequence reads: CASSLTSGAGELFF. For the CDR3, the DNA is TGTGCCAGCAGCTTAACCTCGGGTGCCGGGGAGCTGTTTTTT.

This chain joins TRBV3-1 and TRBJ2-7; 12 bases match TRBD2. The trim removed 1 base at V and 5 bases at J, leaving 6 bases unmatched. CDR3 length: 16 amino acids. Germline V CDR1 and CDR2: LGHDT, YNNKEL (reference sequence). Here the CDR3 DNA reads TGTGCCAGCAGCCAAGTCTTACTAGCGGGAGGTAACGAGCAGTACTTC. This gives the protein CASSQVLLAGGNEQYF.

This clonotype was recorded at least ten times. In nucleotides, the CDR3 is TGTGCCAGCAGTGCCGGGACTATCACCTACGAGCAGTACTTC. Protein product: CASSAGTITYEQYF. This chain uses TRBV28 with TRBJ2-7; 7 nucleotides agree with TRBD2. Trimming took 5 bases from V and 2 from J; bases not matched to a gene: 6. This CDR3 is built from 14 residues. From germline, CDR1 is MDHEN and CDR2 SYDVKM.

This clonotype is categorized as medium-sized. J is TRBJ1-5 and V is TRBV7-2; a weak D match, TRBD1 (5 bases). In germline, CDR1 is SGHTA, CDR2 FQGNSA. CDR3 length: 14 residues. Trimming cost V 3 bases and J 7 bases, with 13 bases left between them. The CDR3 reads CASSFPGWGQPQHF. The CDR3 nucleotides are TGTGCCAGCAGCTTCCCAGGGTGGGGCCAGCCCCAGCATTTT.

Only a few counts were recorded for this clonotype. V is TRBV5-1 and J is TRBJ2-7, with a weak D call TRBD1 (6 bases). CDR1 is SGHRS and CDR2 is YFSETQ in the germline V gene. Trimming left V 3 bases short and J 2 bases short, with 12 bases between. The CDR3 is 14 amino acids. The CDR3: CASSYRDKAYEQYF. CDR3 coding DNA: TGCGCCAGCAGCTACCGGGACAAAGCCTACGAGCAGTACTTC.